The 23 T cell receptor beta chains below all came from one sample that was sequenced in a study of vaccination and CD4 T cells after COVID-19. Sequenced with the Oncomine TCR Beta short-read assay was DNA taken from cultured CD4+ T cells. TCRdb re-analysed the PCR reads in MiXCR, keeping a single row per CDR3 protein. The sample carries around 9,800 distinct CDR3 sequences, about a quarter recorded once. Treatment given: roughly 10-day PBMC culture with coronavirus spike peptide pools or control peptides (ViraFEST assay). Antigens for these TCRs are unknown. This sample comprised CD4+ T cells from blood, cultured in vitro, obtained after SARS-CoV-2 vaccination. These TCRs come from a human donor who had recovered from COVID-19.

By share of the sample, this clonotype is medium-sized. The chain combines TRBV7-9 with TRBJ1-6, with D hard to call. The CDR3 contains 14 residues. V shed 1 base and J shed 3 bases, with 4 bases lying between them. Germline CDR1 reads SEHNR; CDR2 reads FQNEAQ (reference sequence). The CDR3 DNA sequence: TGTGCCAGCAGCTTAGACAGCTATAATTCACCCCTCCACTTT. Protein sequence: CASSLDSYNSPLHF.

For the CDR3, the DNA is TGTGCCAGCATCCCCTGGTCGGGGGACCCGGGGGGGACTGAAGCTTTCTTT. Protein sequence: CASIPWSGDPGGTEAFF. The chain employs TRBV28 and TRBJ1-1, with a weak D call TRBD1 (5 bases). The CDR3 loop spans 17 amino acids. Germline V lookup: CDR1 MDHEN, CDR2 SYDVKM. The V end was cut by 7 bases, the J end by 5 bases, with 26 bases between.

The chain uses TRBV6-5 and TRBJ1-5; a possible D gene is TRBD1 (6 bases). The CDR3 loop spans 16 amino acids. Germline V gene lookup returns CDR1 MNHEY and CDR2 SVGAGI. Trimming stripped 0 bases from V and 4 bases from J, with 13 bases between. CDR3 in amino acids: CASSYSGGAANQPQHF. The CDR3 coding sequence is TGTGCCAGCAGTTACTCGGGGGGGGCCGCTAATCAGCCCCAGCATTTT.

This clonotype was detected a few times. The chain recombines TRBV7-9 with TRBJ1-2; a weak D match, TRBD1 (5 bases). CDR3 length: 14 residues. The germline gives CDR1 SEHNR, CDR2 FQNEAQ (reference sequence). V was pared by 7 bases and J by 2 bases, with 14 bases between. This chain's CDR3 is CASTKEGDNYGYTF. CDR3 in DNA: TGTGCCAGCACCAAAGAAGGGGACAACTATGGCTACACCTTC. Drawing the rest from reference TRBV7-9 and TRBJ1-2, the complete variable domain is DTGVSQNPRHKITKRGQNVTFRCDPISEHNRLYWYRQTLGQGPEFLTYFQNEAQLEKSRLLSDRFSAERPKGSFSTLEIQRTEQGDSAMYLCASTKEGDNYGYTFGSGTRLTVV.

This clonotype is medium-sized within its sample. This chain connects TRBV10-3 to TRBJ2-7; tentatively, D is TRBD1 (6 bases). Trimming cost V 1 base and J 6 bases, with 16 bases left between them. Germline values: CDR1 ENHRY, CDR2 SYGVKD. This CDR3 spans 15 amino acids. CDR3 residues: CAISEFRTGRGEQYF. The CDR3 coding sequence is TGTGCCATCAGTGAGTTCAGGACGGGCAGGGGCGAGCAGTACTTC.

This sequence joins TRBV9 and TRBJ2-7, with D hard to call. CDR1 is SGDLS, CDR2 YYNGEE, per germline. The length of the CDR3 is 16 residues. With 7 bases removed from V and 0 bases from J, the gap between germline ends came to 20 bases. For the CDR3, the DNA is TGTGCCAGCGGCCCCCGGGCCGCTAACCCCTCCTACGAGCAGTACTTC. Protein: CASGPRAANPSYEQYF.

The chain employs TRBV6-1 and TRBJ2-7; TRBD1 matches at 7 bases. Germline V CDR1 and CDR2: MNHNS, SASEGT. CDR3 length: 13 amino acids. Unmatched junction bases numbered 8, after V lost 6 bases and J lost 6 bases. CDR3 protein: CASRQTGSGEQYF. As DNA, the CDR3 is TGTGCCAGCAGACAGACAGGGTCGGGCGAGCAGTACTTC.

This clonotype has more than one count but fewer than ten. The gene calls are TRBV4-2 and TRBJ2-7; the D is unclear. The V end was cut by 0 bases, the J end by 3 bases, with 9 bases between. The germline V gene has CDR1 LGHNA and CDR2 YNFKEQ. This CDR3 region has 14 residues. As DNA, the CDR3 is TGTGCCAGCAGCCAAGAGGCGGTTAGCTACGAGCAGTACTTC. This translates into CASSQEAVSYEQYF.

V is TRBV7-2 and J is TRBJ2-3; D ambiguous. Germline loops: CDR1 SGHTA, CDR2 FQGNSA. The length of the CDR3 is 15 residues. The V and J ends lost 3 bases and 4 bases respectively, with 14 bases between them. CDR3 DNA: TGTGCCAGCAGCTTCCCCGGACCAAGGGCAGATACGCAGTATTTT. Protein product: CASSFPGPRADTQYF.

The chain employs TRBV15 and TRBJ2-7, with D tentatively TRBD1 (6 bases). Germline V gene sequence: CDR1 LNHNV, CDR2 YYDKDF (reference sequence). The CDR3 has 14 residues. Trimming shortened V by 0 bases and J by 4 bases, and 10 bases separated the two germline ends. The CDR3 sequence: CATSRDWDTYEQYF. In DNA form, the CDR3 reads TGTGCCACCAGCAGAGACTGGGACACTTACGAGCAGTACTTC.

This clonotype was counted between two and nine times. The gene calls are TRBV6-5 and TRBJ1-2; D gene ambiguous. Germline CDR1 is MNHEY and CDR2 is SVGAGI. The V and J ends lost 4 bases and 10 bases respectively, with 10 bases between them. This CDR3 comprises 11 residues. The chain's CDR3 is CASSSTPPYTF. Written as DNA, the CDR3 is TGTGCCAGCAGTTCCACCCCCCCCTACACCTTC.

Here the CDR3 DNA reads TGTGCCAGCAGGTCCACAGGGGTTAGCAATCAGCCCCAGCATTTT. Its protein is CASRSTGVSNQPQHF. The chain joins TRBV27 to TRBJ1-5; 7 bases map to TRBD1. This CDR3 region has 15 residues. Per germline, CDR1 MNHEY and CDR2 SMNVEV (reference sequence). The J segment lost 0 bases and the V segment lost 6 bases, leaving 5 bases of the junction unmatched.

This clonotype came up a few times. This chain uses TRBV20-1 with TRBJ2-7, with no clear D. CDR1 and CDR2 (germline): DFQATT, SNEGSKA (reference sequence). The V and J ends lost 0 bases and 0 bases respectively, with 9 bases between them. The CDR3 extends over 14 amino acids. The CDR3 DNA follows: TGCAGTGCTAGAGATAGGAAGAGCTCCTACGAGCAGTACTTC. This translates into CSARDRKSSYEQYF.

CDR3 sequence (DNA): TGCAGTGCCCCCAAAAGTCGTCCGGGAGGGGTTGAGCAGTTCTTC. Its translation: CSAPKSRPGGVEQFF. The J gene is TRBJ2-1, the V gene TRBV20-1, with TRBD2 matching 8 bases. The CDR3 is made up of 15 amino acids. Germline trimming cut 6 bases from V and 9 bases from J; bases unmatched to any gene: 16. Germline V gene data show CDR1 as DFQATT and CDR2 as SNEGSKA (reference sequence).

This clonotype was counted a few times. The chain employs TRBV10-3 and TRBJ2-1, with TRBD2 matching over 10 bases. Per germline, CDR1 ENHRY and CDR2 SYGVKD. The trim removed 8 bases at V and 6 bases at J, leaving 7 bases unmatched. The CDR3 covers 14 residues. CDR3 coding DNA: TGTGCCATCGCTAGCGGGAGTTTAACCAATGAGCAGTTCTTC. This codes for CAIASGSLTNEQFF.

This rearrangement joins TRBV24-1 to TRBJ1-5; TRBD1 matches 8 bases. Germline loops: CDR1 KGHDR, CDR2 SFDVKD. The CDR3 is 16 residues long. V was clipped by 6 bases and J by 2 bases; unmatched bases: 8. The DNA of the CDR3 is TGTGCCACCAGTACTGGACAGGGAGTGGGCAATCAGCCCCAGCATTTT. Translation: CATSTGQGVGNQPQHF.

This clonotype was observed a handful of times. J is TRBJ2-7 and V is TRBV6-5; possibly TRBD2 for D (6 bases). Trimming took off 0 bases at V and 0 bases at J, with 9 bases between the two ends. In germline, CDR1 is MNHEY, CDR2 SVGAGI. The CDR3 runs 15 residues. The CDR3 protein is CASSYSGGTSYEQYF. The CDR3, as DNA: TGTGCCAGCAGTTACTCGGGGGGAACCTCCTACGAGCAGTACTTC.

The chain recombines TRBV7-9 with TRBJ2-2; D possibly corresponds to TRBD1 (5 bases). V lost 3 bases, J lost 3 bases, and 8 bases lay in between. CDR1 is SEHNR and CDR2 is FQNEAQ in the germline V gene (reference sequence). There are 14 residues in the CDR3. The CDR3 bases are TGTGCCAGCAGCTTCAGGGTTTACACCGGGGAGCTGTTTTTT. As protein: CASSFRVYTGELFF.

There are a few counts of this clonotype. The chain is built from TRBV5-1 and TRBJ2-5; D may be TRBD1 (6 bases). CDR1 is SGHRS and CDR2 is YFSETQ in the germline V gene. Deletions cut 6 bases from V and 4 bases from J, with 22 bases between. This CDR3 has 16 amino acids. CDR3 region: CASTSGGSSLRETQYF. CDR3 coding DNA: TGCGCCAGCACGTCTGGGGGCAGCTCCCTCCGAGAGACCCAGTACTTC.

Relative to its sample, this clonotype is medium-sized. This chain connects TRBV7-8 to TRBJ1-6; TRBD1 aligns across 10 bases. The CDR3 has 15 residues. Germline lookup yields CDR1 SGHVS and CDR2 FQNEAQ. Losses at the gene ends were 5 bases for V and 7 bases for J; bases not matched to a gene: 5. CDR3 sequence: CASSPRTGGNSPLHF. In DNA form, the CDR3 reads TGTGCCAGCAGCCCCCGGACAGGGGGGAATTCACCCCTCCACTTT.

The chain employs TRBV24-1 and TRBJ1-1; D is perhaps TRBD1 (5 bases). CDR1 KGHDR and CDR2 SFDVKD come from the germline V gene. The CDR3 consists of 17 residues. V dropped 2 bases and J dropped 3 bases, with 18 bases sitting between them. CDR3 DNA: TGTGCCACCAGTGATTCGCGGGGGGGGAGCCTGCACACTGAAGCTTTCTTT. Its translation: CATSDSRGGSLHTEAFF.

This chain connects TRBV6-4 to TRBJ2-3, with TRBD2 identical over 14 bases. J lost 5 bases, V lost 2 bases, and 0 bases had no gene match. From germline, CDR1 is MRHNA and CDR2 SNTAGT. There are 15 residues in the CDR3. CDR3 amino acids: CASSDGLAGGDTQYF. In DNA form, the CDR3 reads TGTGCCAGCAGTGACGGACTAGCGGGAGGAGATACGCAGTATTTT.

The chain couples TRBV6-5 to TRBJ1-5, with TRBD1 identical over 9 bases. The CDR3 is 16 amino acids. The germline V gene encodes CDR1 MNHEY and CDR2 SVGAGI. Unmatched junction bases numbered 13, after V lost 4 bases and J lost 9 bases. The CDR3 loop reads CASSSTGQGVHPPQHF. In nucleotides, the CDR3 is TGTGCCAGCAGTTCAACGGGACAGGGAGTTCATCCGCCCCAGCATTTT.